This T cell receptor (beta chain) was profiled in a study of cytomegalovirus exposure and HLA in healthy donors. J was trimmed by 6 bases and V by 1 base; bases with no gene match: 13. Germline CDR1 reads MNHNS; CDR2 reads SASEGT. This CDR3 region has 17 residues. PCR involved 60 Vbeta and 13 Jbeta primers. Repertoires were generated with immunoSEQ multiplex PCR, while TCRdb's copy carries only in-frame clones and drops some. The table lists 150,000 to 200,000 clones, less than 80% of them singletons. The rearrangement uses TRBV6-1 and TRBJ2-3; 7 nucleotides agree with TRBD1. The specimen was PBMCs. This TCR was recovered from a man between 18 and 29 years old in good health and CMV-seronegative. CDR3 amino acids: CASSEEGARGPTDTQYF. Written as DNA, the CDR3 is TGTGCCAGCAGTGAAGAGGGGGCAAGGGGCCCTACGGATACGCAGTATTTT.